Shown below are 7 T cell receptor beta chains from a single sample sequenced in a study of CD8+ T cells in alopecia areata. The authors extracted RNA and reverse transcribed it into cDNA as the sequencing template. Here immunoSEQ multiplex PCR was the method, and the copy in TCRdb shows in-frame clones only, minus some. The sample lists over 150,000 clones; roughly 60% were seen once. Sequenced material: CD4+ T cells sorted from blood, taken at week 0. The source of these receptors is a human donor with alopecia areata.

The chain joins TRBV4-3 to TRBJ1-1, with D unclear. There are 14 residues in the CDR3. V lost 0 bases and J lost 6, with 11 bases in between. Germline loops: CDR1 LGHNA, CDR2 YSLEER. The CDR3, as DNA: TGCGCCAGCAGCCAAGATACCCAGGTTGCTGAAGCTTTCTTT. As protein: CASSQDTQVAEAFF.

The CDR3 DNA reads TGTGCCACCAAGACGAGCGGCAGCACAGATACGCAGTATTTT. This sequence encodes CATKTSGSTDTQYF. The chain combines TRBV19 with TRBJ2-3; tentative D call: TRBD2 (5 bases). The CDR3 length is 14 residues. Germline V gene lookup returns CDR1 LNHDA and CDR2 SQIVND (reference sequence). The germline V and J ends were trimmed by 10 bases and 0 bases, with 14 bases remaining between them.

The table lists this clone with a few counts. The chain carries TRBV29-1 and TRBJ2-5; D uncertain. The CDR3 runs 13 residues. Trimming pared 4 bases from V and 2 bases from J, leaving 11 bases between. CDR1 and CDR2 from the germline V gene are SQVTM and ANQGSEA. The CDR3 region has the DNA TGCAGCGTTGGGCTCCAGCCGCAAGAGACCCAGTACTTC. Translating it yields CSVGLQPQETQYF.

The CDR3 DNA reads TGTGCCACCAGCAGAGATTCATGGGGCTACACCTTC. It codes for CATSRDSWGYTF. V gene TRBV15 combines with J gene TRBJ1-2, with D unresolved. Germline V gene lookup returns CDR1 LNHNV and CDR2 YYDKDF (reference sequence). This CDR3 is built from 12 residues. V shed 0 bases and J shed 8 bases, with 7 bases lying between them.

In DNA, the CDR3 is TGCAGCGTTGGGGATGTGGGCGGGGTGAACACTGAAGCTTTCTTT. Encoded protein: CSVGDVGGVNTEAFF. The genes are TRBV29-1 and TRBJ1-1; D is ambiguous. Germline V gives CDR1 SQVTM, CDR2 ANQGSEA. The CDR3 covers 15 residues. V gave up 4 bases and J gave up 0 bases, with 15 bases separating them.

The V and J genes are TRBV29-1 and TRBJ2-7; no definite D call. The germline V gene has CDR1 SQVTM and CDR2 ANQGSEA. Between the trimmed V and J ends, which lost 7 bases and 2 bases, there was a span of 15 bases. The CDR3 spans 13 residues. DNA for the CDR3: TGCAGCGCCCTTACCCCGAACACCTACGAGCAGTACTTC. It specifies CSALTPNTYEQYF.

This clone was seen only a few times. The chain has TRBV29-1 and TRBJ1-1; D not resolved. The ends were cut back, 7 bases at V and 5 bases at J, with 17 bases in the middle. CDR1 is SQVTM and CDR2 is ANQGSEA in the germline V gene. The CDR3 length is 13 residues. Here the CDR3 reads CSAAQDEWTEAFF. For the CDR3, the DNA is TGCAGCGCCGCCCAGGATGAGTGGACTGAAGCTTTCTTT.